This T cell receptor (beta chain) is drawn from a study of T cells after somatic rescue of genetic block. CDR1 is KGHSH and CDR2 is LQKENI in the germline V gene. The V and J ends lost 3 bases and 0 bases respectively, with 11 bases between them. The CDR3 is 15 amino acids. Assay: immunoSEQ multiplex PCR; the TCRdb copy retains only in-frame clones and omits some. This table has 55,000 to 70,000 clones, roughly 92% appearing once. Sequences were obtained from peripheral blood mononuclear cells (PBMCs). The chain has TRBV18 and TRBJ1-1; a possible D gene is TRBD1 (5 bases). This sequence originates from a man aged 40-49 years. Written as DNA, the CDR3 is TGTGCCAGCTCACCGGTGACAGCCTTGAACACTGAAGCTTTCTTT. Protein: CASSPVTALNTEAFF.